The present T cell receptor beta chain was sequenced within a study of blood T cells in healthy people across ages. The study's findings and limits: Donors of long life had a larger count of naive CD4+ cells and greater diversity than aged donors.

The V gene end was trimmed by 5 bases and the J gene end by 2 bases; junction bases not matched to a gene: 11. Per germline, CDR1 DFQATT and CDR2 SNEGSKA (reference sequence). The CDR3 covers 16 residues. This clonotype was found once. Its target is not known. Because it lacks the conserved phenylalanine or tryptophan at the end, this CDR3 is likely a read error. A second roughly 6 to 12 cycle PCR used barcoded and J-beta primers. MiXCR was run by TCRdb on the 5' RACE reads, yielding one entry per CDR3 protein. There are roughly 800,000 distinct CDR3 sequences in the sample; roughly 60% occur only once, and around 22% lies in the top ten.

The specimen sequenced was blood. The rearrangement uses TRBV20-1 and TRBJ2-3, with 9 bases that match TRBD2. The source is a man aged 30 to 39 in good health. The CDR3 DNA follows: TGCAGTGCTCCTAGACCGCTAGCGGGGTACACAGATACGCAGTATTTA. Translating gives CSAPRPLAGYTDTQYL.